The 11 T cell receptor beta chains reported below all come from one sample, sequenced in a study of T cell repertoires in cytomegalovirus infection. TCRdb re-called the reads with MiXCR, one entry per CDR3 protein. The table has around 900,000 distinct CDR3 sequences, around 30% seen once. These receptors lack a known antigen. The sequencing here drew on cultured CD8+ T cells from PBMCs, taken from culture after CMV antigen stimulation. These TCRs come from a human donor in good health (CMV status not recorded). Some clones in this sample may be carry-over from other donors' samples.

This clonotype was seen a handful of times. The CDR3 loop reads CASSAGTGGAEAFF. As DNA, the CDR3 is TGTGCCAGCAGCGCTGGGACGGGGGGGGCTGAAGCTTTCTTT. The chain links TRBV7-9 to TRBJ1-1; maybe TRBD1 (5 bases). The CDR3 length is 14 residues. Germline CDR1 reads SEHNR; CDR2 reads FQNEAQ (reference sequence). V was cut by 5 bases and J by 6 bases, with 16 bases left in between.

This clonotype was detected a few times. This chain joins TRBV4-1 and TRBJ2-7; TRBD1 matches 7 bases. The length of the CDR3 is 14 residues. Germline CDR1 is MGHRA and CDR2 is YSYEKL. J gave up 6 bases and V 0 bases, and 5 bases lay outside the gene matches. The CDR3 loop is CASSQEPGGGEQYF. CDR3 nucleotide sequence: TGCGCCAGCAGCCAAGAACCAGGGGGTGGCGAGCAGTACTTC.

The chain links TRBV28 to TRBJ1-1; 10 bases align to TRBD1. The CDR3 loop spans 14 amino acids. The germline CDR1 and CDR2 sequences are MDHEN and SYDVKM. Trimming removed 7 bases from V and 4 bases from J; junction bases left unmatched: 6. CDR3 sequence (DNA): TGTGCCAGCATCTCCCGGACAGGGGGCACTGAAGCTTTCTTT. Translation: CASISRTGGTEAFF.

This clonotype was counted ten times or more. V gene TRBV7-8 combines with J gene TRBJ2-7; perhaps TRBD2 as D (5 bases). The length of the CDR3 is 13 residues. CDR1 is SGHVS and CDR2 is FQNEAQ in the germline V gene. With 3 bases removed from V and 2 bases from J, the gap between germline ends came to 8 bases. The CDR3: CASSLRATYEQYF. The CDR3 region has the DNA TGTGCCAGCAGCTTGCGGGCCACCTACGAGCAGTACTTC.

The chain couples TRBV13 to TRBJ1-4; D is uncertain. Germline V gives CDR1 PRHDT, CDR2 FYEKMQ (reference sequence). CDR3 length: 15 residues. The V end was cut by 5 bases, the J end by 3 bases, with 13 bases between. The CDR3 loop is CASSTGEKSNEKLFF. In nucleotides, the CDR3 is TGTGCCAGCAGCACCGGGGAGAAATCTAATGAAAAACTGTTTTTT.

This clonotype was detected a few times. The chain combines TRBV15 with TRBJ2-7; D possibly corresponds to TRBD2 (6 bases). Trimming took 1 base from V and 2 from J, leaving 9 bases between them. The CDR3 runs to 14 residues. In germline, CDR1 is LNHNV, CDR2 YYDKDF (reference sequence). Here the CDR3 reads CATSRAAGPYEQYF. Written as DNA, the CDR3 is TGTGCCACCAGCAGAGCGGCGGGGCCCTACGAGCAGTACTTC.

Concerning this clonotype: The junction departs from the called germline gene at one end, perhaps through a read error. Here the CDR3 DNA reads TGTGCCAGCAGTACCACGCAGGGGCACCTCTCCTTC. Translation: CASSTTQGHLSF. V and J are TRBV27 and TRBJ1-2; D might be TRBD1 (6 bases). The CDR3 spans 12 residues. The germline V gene encodes CDR1 MNHEY and CDR2 SMNVEV (reference sequence).

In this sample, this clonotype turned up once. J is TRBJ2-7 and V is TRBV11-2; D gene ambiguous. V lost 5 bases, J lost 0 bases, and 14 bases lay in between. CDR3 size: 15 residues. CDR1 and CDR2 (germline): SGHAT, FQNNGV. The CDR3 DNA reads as TGTGCCAGCAGCGCCGCCTCTGGGTCCTCCTACGAGCAGTACTTC. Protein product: CASSAASGSSYEQYF.

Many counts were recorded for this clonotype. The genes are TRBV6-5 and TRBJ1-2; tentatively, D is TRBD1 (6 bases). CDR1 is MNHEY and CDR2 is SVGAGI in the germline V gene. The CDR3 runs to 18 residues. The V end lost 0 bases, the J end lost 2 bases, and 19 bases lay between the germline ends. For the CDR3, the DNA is TGTGCCAGCAGTTACTCTTTCCGGACAGCATCCCAGAACTATGGCTACACCTTC. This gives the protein CASSYSFRTASQNYGYTF.

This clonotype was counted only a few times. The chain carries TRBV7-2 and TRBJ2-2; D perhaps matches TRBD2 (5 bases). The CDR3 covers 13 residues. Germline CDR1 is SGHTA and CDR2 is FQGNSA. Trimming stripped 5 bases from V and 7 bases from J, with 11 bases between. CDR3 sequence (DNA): TGTGCCAGCAGCGATTATGCGGGCGGGGAGCTGTTTTTT. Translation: CASSDYAGGELFF.

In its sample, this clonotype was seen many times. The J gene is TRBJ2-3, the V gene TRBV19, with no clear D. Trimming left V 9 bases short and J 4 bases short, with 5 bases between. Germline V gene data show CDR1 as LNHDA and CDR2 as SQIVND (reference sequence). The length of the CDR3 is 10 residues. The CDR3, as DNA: TGTGCCAGCAGTGCAGATACGCAGTATTTT. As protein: CASSADTQYF.